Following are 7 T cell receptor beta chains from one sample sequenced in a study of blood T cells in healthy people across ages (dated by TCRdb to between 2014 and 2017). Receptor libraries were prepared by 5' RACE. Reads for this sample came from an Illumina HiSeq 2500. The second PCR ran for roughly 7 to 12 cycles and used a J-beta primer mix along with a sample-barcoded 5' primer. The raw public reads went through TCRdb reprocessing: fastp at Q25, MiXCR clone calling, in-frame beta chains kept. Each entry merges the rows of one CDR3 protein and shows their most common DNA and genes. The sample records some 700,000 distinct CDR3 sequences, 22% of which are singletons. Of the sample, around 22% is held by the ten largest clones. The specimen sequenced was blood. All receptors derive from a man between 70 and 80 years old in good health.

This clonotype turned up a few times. The CDR3 DNA follows: TGTGCCAGCAGTGACCCGGGACAGAACTACGAGCAGTACTTC. It specifies CASSDPGQNYEQYF. The chain couples TRBV6-5 to TRBJ2-7; 7 bases are shared with TRBD1. J lost 3 bases, V lost 5 bases, and 7 bases had no gene match. Germline CDR1 MNHEY, CDR2 SVGAGI. CDR3 size: 14 residues.

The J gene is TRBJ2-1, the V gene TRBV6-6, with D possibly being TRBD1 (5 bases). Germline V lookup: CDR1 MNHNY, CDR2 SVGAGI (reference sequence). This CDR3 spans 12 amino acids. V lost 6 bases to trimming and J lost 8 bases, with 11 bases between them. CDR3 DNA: TGTGCCAGCAGCCCAATGGGGCATGAGCAGTTCTTC. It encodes CASSPMGHEQFF.

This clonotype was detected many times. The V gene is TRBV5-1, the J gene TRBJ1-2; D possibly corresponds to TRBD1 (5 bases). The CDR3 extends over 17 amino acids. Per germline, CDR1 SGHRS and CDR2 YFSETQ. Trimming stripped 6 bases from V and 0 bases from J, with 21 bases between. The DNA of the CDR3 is TGCGCCAGCACCCAAGATCGGCAGGGAAAAACTAACTATGGCTACACCTTC. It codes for CASTQDRQGKTNYGYTF.

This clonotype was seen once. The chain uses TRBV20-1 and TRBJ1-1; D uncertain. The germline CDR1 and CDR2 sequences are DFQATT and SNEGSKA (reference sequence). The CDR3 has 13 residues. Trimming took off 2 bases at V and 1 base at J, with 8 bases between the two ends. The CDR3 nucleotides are TGCAGTGCTAGAAGCCCAGGGAACACTGAAGCTTTCTTT. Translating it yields CSARSPGNTEAFF.

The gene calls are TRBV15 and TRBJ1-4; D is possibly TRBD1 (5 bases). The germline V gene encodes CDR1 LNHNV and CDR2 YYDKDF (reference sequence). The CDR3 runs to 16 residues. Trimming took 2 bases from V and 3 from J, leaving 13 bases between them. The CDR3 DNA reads TGTGCCACCAGCAGAAGCCCGACAGTTGCTAATGAAAAACTGTTTTTT. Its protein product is CATSRSPTVANEKLFF.

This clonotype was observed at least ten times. DNA for the CDR3: TGTGCCAGCAGCTTAAATATTAACAGCGAGCAGTACTTC. It encodes CASSLNINSEQYF. The chain uses TRBV11-3 and TRBJ2-7; D is unclear. CDR1 and CDR2 (germline): SGHNT, YENEEA. The CDR3 has 13 amino acids. V lost 2 bases, J lost 6 bases, and 11 bases lay in between.

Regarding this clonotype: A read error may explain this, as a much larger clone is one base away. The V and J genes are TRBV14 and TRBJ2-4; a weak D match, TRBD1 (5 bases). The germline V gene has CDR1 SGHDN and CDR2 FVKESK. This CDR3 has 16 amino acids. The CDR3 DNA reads TGTGCCAGCAGCCAAGGGACACTTTTAGCCAAAGACATTCAGTACTTC. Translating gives CASSQGTLLAKDIQYF. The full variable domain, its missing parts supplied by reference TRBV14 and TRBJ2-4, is EAGVTQFPSHSVIEKGQTVTLRCDPISGHDNLYWYRRVMGKEIKFLLHFVKESKQDESGMPNNRFLAERTGGTYSTLKVQPAELEDSGVYFCASSQGTLLAKDIQYFGAGTRLSVL.